The subject of this entry is one T cell receptor (beta chain). Antigen specificity is unknown. TCR beta cDNA libraries included unique molecular identifiers. Input of about 0.9 to 10 million T cells yielded some 500,000 cDNA molecules. TCRdb passed the PCR reads through MiXCR, listing each CDR3 protein once. The sample consists of approximately 690,000 distinct CDR3 sequences, 55% to 60% of them appearing once. The sample belongs to a study of post-analysis software for immune sequencing data. Study-level background: Disease trajectories encompassed relapsing-remitting, secondary progressive and progressive-relapsing multiple sclerosis. Study observations and caveats: Compared with controls, patients had more of about 5 TRBV segments, including TRBV5-6, TRBV5-1 and TRBV20-1. Strong co-clustering by F measure was evident for samples that had been prepared in the same batch. Normalized Chao1 diversity was significantly lower in multiple sclerosis patients than in controls.

Germline values: CDR1 MNHEY, CDR2 SVGEGT. V dropped 4 bases and J dropped 3 bases, with 6 bases sitting between them. The CDR3 sequence is 12 residues long. The sequence derives from a girl aged 2 to 9 with multiple sclerosis. Sequencing was carried out using blood. The gene calls are TRBV6-2 or TRBV6-3 and TRBJ2-5, with D tentatively TRBD2 (6 bases). As DNA, the CDR3 is TGTGCCAGCAGTTGGAGGGAAGAGACCCAGTACTTC. This gives the protein CASSWREETQYF.